A single sample gave rise to the 25 T cell receptor beta chains below, sequenced in a study of CD8 T cells in ankylosing spondylitis. MiXCR was run by TCRdb on the 5' RACE reads, yielding one entry per CDR3 protein. Of about 240,000 distinct CDR3 sequences in the sample, about 10% were seen once. Input material: blood, either unsorted or a sorted T cell fraction (not recorded which). These receptors all stem from a male donor with ankylosing spondylitis or in good health (not recorded which).

This clonotype was detected ten times or more. This rearrangement joins TRBV20-1 to TRBJ2-7, with 7 bases lining up with TRBD2. Trimming removed 3 bases from V and 3 bases from J; junction bases left unmatched: 5. The CDR3 covers 13 residues. Looked up from germline, CDR1 is DFQATT and CDR2 is SNEGSKA (reference sequence). In DNA form, the CDR3 reads TGCAGTGCTAGCGCTAGCGGCAGCTACGAGCAGTACTTC. Its protein product is CSASASGSYEQYF.

This clonotype was seen many times. The gene calls are TRBV7-2 and TRBJ2-3; D not resolved. Germline lookup yields CDR1 SGHTA and CDR2 FQGNSA. The CDR3 has 15 amino acids. Deletions cut 2 bases from V and 6 bases from J, with 15 bases between. CDR3 in amino acids: CASSLKVWRPDTQYF. In nucleotides, the CDR3 is TGTGCCAGCAGCTTAAAGGTGTGGCGTCCGGATACGCAGTATTTT.

This chain links TRBV18 with TRBJ2-3; no definite D call. The germline gives CDR1 KGHSH, CDR2 LQKENI. V lost 1 base, J lost 2 bases, and 7 bases lay in between. The CDR3 length is 14 residues. The CDR3 coding sequence is TGTGCCAGCTCACCACGCGGCCACACAGATACGCAGTATTTT. It codes for CASSPRGHTDTQYF.

At least ten counts were recorded for this clonotype. The J gene is TRBJ1-3, the V gene TRBV29-1, with 7 bases identical to TRBD1. V was pared by 7 bases and J by 4 bases, with 4 bases of the junction left unmatched. The CDR3 contains 12 residues. CDR1 is SQVTM, CDR2 ANQGSEA, per germline. CDR3 DNA: TGCAGCGGACAGGGACCCGGAAACACCATATATTTT. Translating gives CSGQGPGNTIYF.

This rearrangement joins TRBV19 to TRBJ1-4; D remains unclear. Germline V CDR1 and CDR2: LNHDA, SQIVND (reference sequence). V lost 3 bases, J lost 0 bases, and 8 bases lay in between. The CDR3 has 15 amino acids. The CDR3 region has the DNA TGTGCCAGTAGTATCGTCGGCGCAACTAATGAAAAACTGTTTTTT. It translates to CASSIVGATNEKLFF.

There are many counts of this clonotype. DNA of the CDR3: TGTGCCAGCAGCTTCTTACTAGCGGGGGGCCTCGATTACAATGAGCAGTTCTTC. It codes for CASSFLLAGGLDYNEQFF. This sequence joins TRBV7-8 and TRBJ2-1; TRBD2 matches at 12 bases. The CDR3 is 18 amino acids. The ends lost 3 bases at V and 4 bases at J; junction bases unmatched: 10. Germline V gene lookup returns CDR1 SGHVS and CDR2 FQNEAQ. The full variable domain, its missing parts supplied by reference TRBV7-8 and TRBJ2-1, is GAGVSQSPRYKVAKRGQDVALRCDPISGHVSLFWYQQALGQGPEFLTYFQNEAQLDKSGLPSDRFFAERPEGSVSTLKIQRTQQEDSAVYLCASSFLLAGGLDYNEQFFGPGTRLTVL.

The sample holds many counts of this clonotype. The chain links TRBV27 to TRBJ1-1; perhaps TRBD1 as D (6 bases). The germline gives CDR1 MNHEY, CDR2 SMNVEV (reference sequence). The CDR3 consists of 17 residues. V shed 3 bases and J shed 6 bases, with 23 bases lying between them. The CDR3 region has the DNA TGTGCCAGCAGTTTCTCGATTGCCGCCGCTTGGGGGCCTGAAGCTTTCTTT. Translating it yields CASSFSIAAAWGPEAFF.

This clonotype was picked up many times. The V gene is TRBV12-3 or TRBV12-4, the J gene TRBJ2-3, with 8 bases identical to TRBD2. The CDR3 extends over 17 amino acids. With 7 bases clipped from V and 5 bases from J, the junction kept 17 bases outside the gene matches. DNA of the CDR3: TGTGCCAGCAATCGAAGTGGGAAGGGGCTAGCGGGAGATACGCAGTATTTT. Encoded protein: CASNRSGKGLAGDTQYF.

This clonotype was seen repeatedly, ten times or more. The chain has TRBV20-1 and TRBJ1-2; 9 bases are a match to TRBD1. From germline, CDR1 is DFQATT and CDR2 SNEGSKA (reference sequence). Trimming took 5 bases from V and 7 from J; bases not matched to a gene: 8. The CDR3 is 13 amino acids. The CDR3 DNA is TGCAGTGCTTACCCCACAGGGGGCTTTGGCTACACCTTC. Translated, it gives CSAYPTGGFGYTF.

V and J are TRBV10-3 and TRBJ1-1; D call uncertain. This CDR3 has 11 residues. Germline CDR1 is ENHRY and CDR2 is SYGVKD. Trimming took 4 bases from V and 8 from J, leaving 8 bases between them. CDR3 sequence reads: CAISGAGEAFF. The CDR3 coding sequence is TGTGCCATCAGTGGCGCAGGCGAAGCTTTCTTT.

There are a few counts of this clonotype. CDR3 bases: TGCGCCAGCAGCTTGGGGGTAGGAAATAACCACAATGAGCAGTTCTTC. It specifies CASSLGVGNNHNEQFF. This chain connects TRBV5-1 to TRBJ2-1, with D uncertain. V was trimmed by 0 bases and J by 5 bases, leaving 15 bases between them. Germline values: CDR1 SGHRS, CDR2 YFSETQ. CDR3 length: 16 residues.

This chain uses TRBV12-3 or TRBV12-4 with TRBJ2-1; 7 nucleotides line up with TRBD2. V dropped 5 bases and J dropped 3; count of bases not matched to a gene: 7. The CDR3 extends over 15 amino acids. Written as DNA, the CDR3 is TGTGCCAGCAGTAACCCTAGCGGATACTACAATGAGCAGTTCTTC. Translated, it gives CASSNPSGYYNEQFF.

The rearrangement links TRBV5-1 to TRBJ2-5; possibly TRBD2 for D (5 bases). The CDR3 has 13 residues. Germline loops: CDR1 SGHRS, CDR2 YFSETQ. Trimming stripped 5 bases from V and 5 bases from J, with 13 bases between. The CDR3 nucleotides read TGCGCCAGCAGGGAGGCAGATTTGGAGACCCAGTACTTC. This gives the protein CASREADLETQYF.

This clonotype was found many times. The chain employs TRBV27 and TRBJ2-7; TRBD1 matches 7 bases. V shed 5 bases and J 2 bases; nucleotides not matched to a gene: 6. The CDR3 runs 14 residues. Germline values: CDR1 MNHEY, CDR2 SMNVEV (reference sequence). The CDR3 reads CASSLLTGAYEQYF. The CDR3 DNA reads as TGTGCCAGCAGTCTACTCACAGGGGCCTACGAGCAGTACTTC.

In its sample, this clonotype was seen a few times. A much larger clone sits a single nucleotide away, making a read error possible. V is TRBV5-1 and J is TRBJ2-7; D is uncertain. The CDR3 is 13 amino acids. In germline, CDR1 is SGHRS, CDR2 YFSETQ. V was pared by 2 bases and J by 5 bases, with 11 bases between. The chain's CDR3 is CASSFKSGDEQYF. DNA of the CDR3: TGCGCCAGCAGCTTCAAGTCTGGAGACGAGCAGTACTTC.

This clonotype appeared many times. The J gene is TRBJ2-1, the V gene TRBV5-6; TRBD2 is a possible D gene (6 bases). Trimming took off 2 bases at V and 0 bases at J, with 15 bases between the two ends. The CDR3 spans 17 residues. The germline V gene has CDR1 SGHDT and CDR2 YYEEEE. The CDR3 DNA reads as TGTGCCAGCAGCTTAAACCCGGGACTCCACTCCTACAATGAGCAGTTCTTC. Translating it yields CASSLNPGLHSYNEQFF.

This clonotype was seen at least ten times. The chain has TRBV5-1 and TRBJ1-1; no firm D call. The CDR3 extends over 13 amino acids. Germline CDR1 reads SGHRS; CDR2 reads YFSETQ. The V and J ends lost 2 bases and 3 bases respectively, with 8 bases between them. CDR3 in amino acids: CASSFTLDTEAFF. As DNA, the CDR3 is TGCGCCAGCAGCTTTACGCTAGACACTGAAGCTTTCTTT.

This clonotype was counted ten times or more. The V and J genes are TRBV20-1 and TRBJ2-1; 9 positions match TRBD1. Trimming cost V 6 bases and J 4 bases; bases outside gene matches: 7. The CDR3 has 14 amino acids. Germline V gene sequence: CDR1 DFQATT, CDR2 SNEGSKA (reference sequence). This CDR3 reads CSAHTGTGYNEQFF. CDR3 nucleotides: TGCAGTGCCCATACGGGGACAGGGTACAATGAGCAGTTCTTC.

This clonotype turned up a few times. This CDR3 is CAISPGTDVGYTF. The CDR3 DNA reads as TGTGCCATCAGCCCCGGGACAGACGTTGGCTACACCTTC. The chain is built from TRBV10-3 and TRBJ1-2, with 7 bases identical to TRBD1. J lost 7 bases, V lost 6 bases, and 8 bases had no gene match. The CDR3 sequence is 13 residues long. CDR1 is ENHRY, CDR2 SYGVKD, per germline.

The chain is built from TRBV28 and TRBJ2-7; possible D gene TRBD1, 5 bases. The V end was cut by 4 bases, the J end by 2 bases, with 15 bases between. CDR1 MDHEN and CDR2 SYDVKM come from the germline V gene. CDR3 size: 15 residues. The CDR3 sequence: CASSSPWTSPYEQYF. CDR3 coding DNA: TGTGCCAGCAGTTCCCCCTGGACATCCCCCTACGAGCAGTACTTC.

The table lists this clonotype with many counts. This chain connects TRBV6-1 to TRBJ1-5; no reliable D call. The CDR3 consists of 13 residues. Germline V gene sequence: CDR1 MNHNS, CDR2 SASEGT. Trimming left V 4 bases short and J 3 bases short, with 7 bases between. In DNA form, the CDR3 reads TGTGCCAGCAGTGCCGGTTACAATCAGCCCCAGCATTTT. Translation gives CASSAGYNQPQHF.

Ten or more counts support this clonotype. This rearrangement joins TRBV20-1 to TRBJ2-2, with 9 bases aligning to TRBD2. J gave up 5 bases and V 2 bases, and 3 bases lay outside the gene matches. Germline V gives CDR1 DFQATT, CDR2 SNEGSKA (reference sequence). The length of the CDR3 is 14 residues. CDR3 DNA: TGCAGTGCTAGAAAGCGGGGGGTAACCGGGGAGCTGTTTTTT. Protein: CSARKRGVTGELFF.

The table lists this clonotype with many counts. The chain is built from TRBV7-8 and TRBJ2-5; 8 positions agree with TRBD1. The V and J ends lost 5 bases and 5 bases, in that order; junction bases with no gene match: 4. The CDR3 runs to 13 residues. CDR1 is SGHVS, CDR2 FQNEAQ, per germline. CDR3 protein: CASSQDRDETQYF. The CDR3 DNA sequence: TGTGCCAGCAGCCAGGACAGGGATGAGACCCAGTACTTC.

In its sample, this clonotype was seen many times. This chain uses TRBV15 with TRBJ1-5; possible D gene TRBD1, 5 bases. The CDR3 has 15 residues. Per germline, CDR1 LNHNV and CDR2 YYDKDF (reference sequence). Trimming removed 5 bases from V and 3 bases from J, with 14 bases in between. CDR3 residues: CATSLGGSDNQPQHF. The CDR3 nucleotides read TGTGCCACCAGCCTTGGGGGGAGTGACAATCAGCCCCAGCATTTT.

This clonotype was recorded at least ten times. The CDR3 coding sequence is TGTGCCACCAGCAGAGGGGGAGCTAACACCGGGGAGCTGTTTTTT. Its translation: CATSRGGANTGELFF. The chain is built from TRBV15 and TRBJ2-2, with D possibly TRBD2 on 5 matching bases. Germline values: CDR1 LNHNV, CDR2 YYDKDF (reference sequence). The CDR3 spans 15 residues. V was shortened by 1 base and J by 2 bases, with 8 bases between the two germline ends.